The sample holds one count of the clone carrying this TCR beta chain. As yet, its antigen is unknown. The source of the sample is a study of a mutant IDH1 vaccine in newly diagnosed glioma. Regarding time point: week 11, during vaccination. One vaccine dose held 300 ug of mutant IDH1 20-mer peptide and came with topical imiquimod. New WHO grade 3 or 4 astrocytomas that were IDH1-mutant and ATRX-lost occurred in the donors. The germline gives CDR1 LNHNV, CDR2 YYDKDF (reference sequence). The V end lost 1 base, the J end lost 4 bases, and 10 bases lay between the germline ends. This CDR3 is built from 14 residues. Clones were sequenced by immunoSEQ multiplex PCR, and TCRdb holds only the in-frame ones, with some missing. This sample has around 53,000 clones, with roughly 90% found just once.

Source: PBMCs, taken from a glioma patient whose treatment included an IDH1 peptide vaccine. The source of this sequence is a man aged 45-60 years with glioma. The V gene is TRBV15, the J gene TRBJ1-2; D ambiguous. The CDR3 sequence is CATSRVPDRYGYTF. The CDR3, as DNA: TGTGCCACCAGCAGAGTCCCAGATCGCTATGGCTACACCTTC.